This is a list of T cell receptor beta chains from one sample in a study of T cells in Graves' hyperthyroidism and ophthalmopathy. TCRdb reanalysed the multiplex PCR reads using MiXCR and keeps one entry per CDR3 protein. The sample yields some 350,000 distinct CDR3 sequences, 20% to 30% seen once. Sequencing used blood. The receptor set was obtained from a man aged 45-60 years with Graves' hyperthyroidism. The CDR3 runs from the conserved cysteine through the conserved F or W.

CASSMGQGYNEQFF	TRBV19	TRBJ2-1
CASSLPGFASFF	TRBV11-2	TRBJ2-1
CASSPSFGAVSYEQYF	TRBV27	TRBJ2-7
CASSYRDRVGYTF	TRBV12-3/TRBV12-4	TRBJ1-2
CASSGSGNTEAFF	TRBV27	TRBJ1-1
CASTRDWSEQFF	TRBV6-1	TRBJ2-1
CASSMEGASTDTQYF	TRBV19	TRBJ2-3
CAWRPRGQTQYF	TRBV30	TRBJ2-5
CASSVGQGSSYEQYF	TRBV28	TRBJ2-7
CASSWGISGDTQYF	TRBV5-1	TRBJ2-3
CASGSYSGTGALETQYF	TRBV7-6	TRBJ2-5
CASSLRMSSYNEQFF	TRBV7-3	TRBJ2-1
CASSLVNSYEQYF	TRBV14	TRBJ2-7
CAVSESMMAARNEQYF	TRBV10-3	TRBJ2-7
CASSAGTSGSYEQYF	TRBV9	TRBJ2-7
CASSYSPWSSGFMEFF	TRBV27	TRBJ2-1
CASSLGLVGTQYF	TRBV11-3	TRBJ2-5
CASWAGTIYEQYF	TRBV6-1	TRBJ2-7
CASSPDSSSYEQYF	TRBV7-3	TRBJ2-7
CASSLAKLAGGTSYEQYF	TRBV7-9	TRBJ2-7
CASSFGGLAGGLIDTQYF	TRBV5-1	TRBJ2-3
CASSALTGSGVSSYEQYF	TRBV7-8	TRBJ2-7
CASSSLPGLAGGDTQYF	TRBV28	TRBJ2-3
CASSYFQGAEQYF	TRBV6-6	TRBJ2-7
CASSKGAGGPYEQFF	TRBV28	TRBJ2-1
CASSYTPGTEAFF	TRBV7-3	TRBJ1-1
CASKREGPNTEAFF	TRBV19	TRBJ1-1
CASSGLLAGKNPSYNEQFF	TRBV5-1	TRBJ2-1
CASSLVDENTGELFF	TRBV5-1	TRBJ2-2
CAWSQAVRYGYTF	TRBV30	TRBJ1-2
CASSNPARSYNEQFF	TRBV12-3/TRBV12-4	TRBJ2-1
CASSSRHSPLHF	TRBV12-3/TRBV12-4	TRBJ1-6
CASSYGVALSTGELFF	TRBV6-9	TRBJ2-2
CASSFGRRDGTGELFF	TRBV12-3/TRBV12-4	TRBJ2-2
CASSLVRSYNEQFF	TRBV12-3/TRBV12-4	TRBJ2-1
CASRATNEQYF	TRBV12-3/TRBV12-4	TRBJ2-7
CASSEKPGAKNIQYF	TRBV3-1	TRBJ2-4
CASSRLENTGELFF	TRBV5-1	TRBJ2-2
CASSTGGWGTEAFF	TRBV19	TRBJ1-1
CASSLDHRSSRYEQYF	TRBV11-2	TRBJ2-7
CASSPGRASGSAKNIQYF	TRBV4-1	TRBJ2-4
CASSLIPGDSQFF	TRBV7-9	TRBJ2-1
CASSQRLAGTYEQYF	TRBV6-1	TRBJ2-7
CASSQPGTQNIQYF	TRBV4-1	TRBJ2-4
CASGLVGGAKNIQYF	TRBV12-5	TRBJ2-4
CASGEGRTDTQYF	TRBV6-1	TRBJ2-3
CASSATGVDTQYF	TRBV2	TRBJ2-3
CASSLGGSGTFNEQFF	TRBV11-2	TRBJ2-1
CASRDSRQGQETQYF	TRBV11-2	TRBJ2-5
CASRQGRDEKLFF	TRBV25-1	TRBJ1-4
CASRTTSGRADNEQFF	TRBV12-3/TRBV12-4	TRBJ2-1
CASSWTGGPRAYEQYF	TRBV2	TRBJ2-7
CASSRLAPLDEQFF	TRBV19	TRBJ2-1
CASTSGGNSPLHF	TRBV7-2	TRBJ1-6